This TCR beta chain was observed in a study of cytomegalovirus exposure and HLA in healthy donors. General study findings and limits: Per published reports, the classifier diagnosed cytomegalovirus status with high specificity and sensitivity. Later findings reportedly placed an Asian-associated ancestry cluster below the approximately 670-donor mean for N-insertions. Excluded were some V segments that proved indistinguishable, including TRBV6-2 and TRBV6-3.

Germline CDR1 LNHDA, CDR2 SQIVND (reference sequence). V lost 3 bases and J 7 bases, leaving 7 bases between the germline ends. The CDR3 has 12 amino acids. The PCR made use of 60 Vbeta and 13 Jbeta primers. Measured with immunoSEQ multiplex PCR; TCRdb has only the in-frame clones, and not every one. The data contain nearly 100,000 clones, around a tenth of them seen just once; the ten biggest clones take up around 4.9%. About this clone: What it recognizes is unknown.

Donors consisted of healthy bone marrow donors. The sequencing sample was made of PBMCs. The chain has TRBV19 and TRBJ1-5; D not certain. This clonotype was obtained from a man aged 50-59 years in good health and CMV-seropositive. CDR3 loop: CASSIRPQPQHF. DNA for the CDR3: TGTGCCAGTAGTATTCGTCCCCAGCCCCAGCATTTT.